The 11 T cell receptor beta chains given below trace back to one sample, sequenced in a study of response to subunit inactivated influenza vaccine listed by TCRdb under 2018. Library generation was performed with RT-PCR. Data came from an Illumina HiSeq 2500. TCRdb trimmed the raw reads at Q25, called clones with MiXCR and kept productive beta chains. Rows are unified per CDR3 protein, each entry keeping the most common DNA and genes. The sample data list about 580,000 distinct CDR3 sequences, and approximately 15% of these were observed just once. The ten largest clones represent approximately 10% of the sample. The sequencing here drew on PBMCs from blood, taken 11 to 12 days after vaccination. Source of these receptors: a man over 45 who received an inactivated influenza vaccine. Donor details come from another sample of the same person, matched by shared clones.

The genes are TRBV20-1 and TRBJ2-5; 9 bases align to TRBD2. The J segment lost 2 bases and the V segment lost 3 bases, leaving 10 bases of the junction unmatched. Germline V gene data show CDR1 as DFQATT and CDR2 as SNEGSKA (reference sequence). The CDR3 loop spans 16 amino acids. The CDR3 nucleotides read TGCAGTGCTAGTCCAATTAGCGGGAGTGAGCAAGAGACCCAGTACTTC. Protein: CSASPISGSEQETQYF.

The rearrangement links TRBV20-1 to TRBJ2-3; perhaps TRBD2 as D (5 bases). CDR1 and CDR2 (germline): DFQATT, SNEGSKA (reference sequence). With 6 bases removed from V and 4 bases from J, the gap between germline ends came to 5 bases. The CDR3 is made up of 10 amino acids. The CDR3 protein is CSARADTQYF. For the CDR3, the DNA is TGCAGTGCGAGGGCAGATACGCAGTATTTT.

This clonotype was seen more than once but under ten times. The chain uses TRBV4-3 and TRBJ2-7; a possible D gene is TRBD1 (6 bases). CDR3 size: 14 residues. Deletions cut 0 bases from V and 3 bases from J, with 9 bases between. The germline V gene encodes CDR1 LGHNA and CDR2 YSLEER. The CDR3, as DNA: TGCGCCAGCAGCCAAGATCTGGACAGCTACGAGCAGTACTTC. Its translation is CASSQDLDSYEQYF.

This chain joins TRBV3-1 and TRBJ2-1, with D tentatively TRBD2 (7 bases). There are 16 residues in the CDR3. Trimming cost V 0 bases and J 8 bases, with 17 bases left between them. Germline CDR1 is LGHDT and CDR2 is YNNKEL (reference sequence). CDR3 region: CASSQDPGGIQYEQFF. For the CDR3, the DNA is TGTGCCAGCAGCCAAGACCCGGGGGGCATCCAGTATGAGCAGTTCTTC.

There are a few counts of this clonotype. The chain has TRBV12-3 or TRBV12-4 and TRBJ2-2; 8 bases are a match to TRBD2. This CDR3 comprises 15 residues. Losses at the gene ends were 6 bases for V and 6 bases for J; bases not matched to a gene: 9. CDR3 in DNA: TGTGCCAGCAGGCCAAGCGGGAGTTGGCCCGGGGAGCTGTTTTTT. The encoded protein is CASRPSGSWPGELFF.

The chain carries TRBV6-1 and TRBJ2-3; tentatively, D is TRBD2 (6 bases). This CDR3 comprises 15 residues. Germline CDR1 is MNHNS and CDR2 is SASEGT. Trimming removed 6 bases at V and 1 base at J, with 14 bases between. CDR3 bases: TGTGCCAGCAGGCGTAGCGGAGCTCGCACAGATACGCAGTATTTT. It encodes CASRRSGARTDTQYF.

This clonotype came up a few times. The chain couples TRBV11-2 to TRBJ2-5; no clear D. The germline V gene has CDR1 SGHAT and CDR2 FQNNGV. The ends were cut back, 2 bases at V and 2 bases at J, with 6 bases in the middle. The CDR3 length is 13 residues. This chain's CDR3 is CASSLPQQETQYF. The CDR3 nucleotides read TGTGCCAGCAGCTTACCTCAGCAAGAGACCCAGTACTTC.

This clonotype occurred a few times. This CDR3 reads CASSSSRQDNEQFF. The CDR3 DNA reads as TGTGCCAGCAGCTCATCTCGACAGGACAATGAGCAGTTCTTC. The V call is TRBV5-5, the J call TRBJ2-1; a weak D match, TRBD1 (6 bases). The CDR3 is 14 residues long. Trimming removed 3 bases at V and 5 bases at J, with 12 bases between. CDR1 SGHKS and CDR2 YYEKEE come from the germline V gene (reference sequence).

The rearrangement joins TRBV24-1 to TRBJ2-7; no firm D call. The CDR3 has 15 amino acids. Trimming took 5 bases from V and 4 from J, leaving 17 bases between them. CDR1 and CDR2 from the germline V gene are KGHDR and SFDVKD. This chain's CDR3 is CATSGFSAGKYEQYF. The DNA of the CDR3 is TGTGCCACCAGTGGGTTCAGCGCTGGTAAATACGAGCAGTACTTC.

This chain connects TRBV10-3 to TRBJ2-6; D might be TRBD2 (5 bases). This CDR3 comprises 17 residues. Trimming shortened V by 4 bases and J by 0 bases, and 13 bases separated the two germline ends. Germline lookup yields CDR1 ENHRY and CDR2 SYGVKD. The CDR3 protein is CAISGTPSRSGANVLTF. CDR3 in DNA: TGTGCCATCAGTGGGACCCCTAGCCGCTCTGGGGCCAACGTCCTGACTTTC.

The chain uses TRBV7-9 and TRBJ2-1; tentatively, D is TRBD1 (6 bases). Germline V gives CDR1 SEHNR, CDR2 FQNEAQ (reference sequence). V lost 4 bases and J lost 0, with 13 bases in between. The CDR3 has 16 amino acids. DNA of the CDR3: TGTGCCAGCAGCTCCACCGGACAGAGCTCCTACAATGAGCAGTTCTTC. Translation gives CASSSTGQSSYNEQFF.